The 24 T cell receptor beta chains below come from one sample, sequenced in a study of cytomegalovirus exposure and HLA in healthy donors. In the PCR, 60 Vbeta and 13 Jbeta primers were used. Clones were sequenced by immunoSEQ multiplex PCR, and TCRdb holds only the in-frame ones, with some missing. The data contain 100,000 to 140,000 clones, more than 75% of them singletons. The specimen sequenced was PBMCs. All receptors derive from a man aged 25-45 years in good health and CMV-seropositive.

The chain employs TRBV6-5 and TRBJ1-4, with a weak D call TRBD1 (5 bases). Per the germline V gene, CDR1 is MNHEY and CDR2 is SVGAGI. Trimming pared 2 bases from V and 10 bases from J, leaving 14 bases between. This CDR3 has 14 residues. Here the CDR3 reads CASSYVQTDRKLFF. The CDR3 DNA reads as TGTGCCAGCAGTTACGTCCAGACAGATCGAAAACTGTTTTTT.

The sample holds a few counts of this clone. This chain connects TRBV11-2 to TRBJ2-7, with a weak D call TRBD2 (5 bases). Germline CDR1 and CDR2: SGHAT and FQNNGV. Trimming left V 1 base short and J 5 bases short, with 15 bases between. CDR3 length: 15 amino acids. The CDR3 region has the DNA TGTGCCAGCAGCTTAGGGCCGGGAAAAGGGAACGAGCAGTACTTC. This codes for CASSLGPGKGNEQYF.

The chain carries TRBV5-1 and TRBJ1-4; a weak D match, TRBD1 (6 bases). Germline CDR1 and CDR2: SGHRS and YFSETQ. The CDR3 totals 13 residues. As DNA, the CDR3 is TGCGCTACCCGCGGGGGGGGGCGCGAAAAACTGTTTTTT. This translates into CATRGGGREKLFF.

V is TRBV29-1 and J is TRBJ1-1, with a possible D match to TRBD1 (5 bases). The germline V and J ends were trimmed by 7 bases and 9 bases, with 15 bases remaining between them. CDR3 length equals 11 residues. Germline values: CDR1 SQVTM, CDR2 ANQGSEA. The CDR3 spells CSAGGGYQAFF. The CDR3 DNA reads TGCAGCGCTGGGGGAGGGTATCAAGCTTTCTTT.

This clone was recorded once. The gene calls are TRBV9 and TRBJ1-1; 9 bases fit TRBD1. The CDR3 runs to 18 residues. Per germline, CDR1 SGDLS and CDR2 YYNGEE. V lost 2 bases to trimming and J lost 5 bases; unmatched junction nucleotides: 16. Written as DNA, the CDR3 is TGTGCCAGCAGCGTCTCACCGGGACAGGGAATTTTAGGGACTGAAGCTTTCTTT. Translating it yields CASSVSPGQGILGTEAFF.

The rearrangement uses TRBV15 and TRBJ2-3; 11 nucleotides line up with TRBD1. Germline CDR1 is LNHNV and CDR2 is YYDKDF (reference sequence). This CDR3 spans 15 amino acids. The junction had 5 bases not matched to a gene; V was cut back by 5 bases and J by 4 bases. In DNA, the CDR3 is TGTGCCACCAGCTCCCGGACAGGGGGCGCAGATACGCAGTATTTT. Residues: CATSSRTGGADTQYF.

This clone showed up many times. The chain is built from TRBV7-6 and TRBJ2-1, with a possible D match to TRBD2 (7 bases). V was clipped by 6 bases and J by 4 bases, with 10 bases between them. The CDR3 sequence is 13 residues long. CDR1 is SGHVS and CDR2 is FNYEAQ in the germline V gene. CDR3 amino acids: CASRGGGYNEQFF. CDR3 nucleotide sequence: TGTGCCAGCAGGGGAGGGGGTTACAATGAGCAGTTCTTC.

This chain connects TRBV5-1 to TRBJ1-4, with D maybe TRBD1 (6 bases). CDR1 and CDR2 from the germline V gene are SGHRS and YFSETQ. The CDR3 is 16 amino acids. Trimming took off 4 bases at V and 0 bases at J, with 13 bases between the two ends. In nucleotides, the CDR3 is TGCGCCAGCAGCAGCGGGGGCGGAGCAACTAATGAAAAACTGTTTTTT. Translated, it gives CASSSGGGATNEKLFF.

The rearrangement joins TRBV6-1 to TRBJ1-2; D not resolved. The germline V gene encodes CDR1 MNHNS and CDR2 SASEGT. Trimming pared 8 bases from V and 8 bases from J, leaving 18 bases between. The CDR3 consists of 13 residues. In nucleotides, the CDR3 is TGTGCCAGCCTTCTATCTTTGCTTTTGGGCTACACCTTC. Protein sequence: CASLLSLLLGYTF.

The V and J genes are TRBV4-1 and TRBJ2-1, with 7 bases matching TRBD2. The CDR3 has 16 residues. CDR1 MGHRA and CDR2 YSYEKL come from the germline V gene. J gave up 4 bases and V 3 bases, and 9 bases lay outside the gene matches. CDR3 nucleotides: TGCGCCAGCAGCCAGCCATCCTCGGGACTATACAATGAGCAGTTCTTC. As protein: CASSQPSSGLYNEQFF.

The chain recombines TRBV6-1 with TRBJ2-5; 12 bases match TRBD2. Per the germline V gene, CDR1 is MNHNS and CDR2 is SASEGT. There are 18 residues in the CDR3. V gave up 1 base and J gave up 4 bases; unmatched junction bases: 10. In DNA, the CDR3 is TGTGCCAGCAGTGAAGTGGCTAGCGGGGGGGCATATCGAGAGACCCAGTACTTC. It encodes CASSEVASGGAYRETQYF.

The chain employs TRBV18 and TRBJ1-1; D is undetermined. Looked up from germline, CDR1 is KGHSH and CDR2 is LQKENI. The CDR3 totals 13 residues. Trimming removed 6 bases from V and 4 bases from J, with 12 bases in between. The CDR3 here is CASSPRVGTEAFF. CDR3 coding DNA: TGTGCCAGCTCCCCCCGGGTTGGCACTGAAGCTTTCTTT. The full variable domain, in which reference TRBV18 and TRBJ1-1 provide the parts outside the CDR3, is NAGVMQNPRHLVRRRGQEARLRCSPMKGHSHVYWYRQLPEEGLKFMVYLQKENIIDESGMPKERFSAEFPKEGPSILRIQQVVRGDSAAYFCASSPRVGTEAFFGQGTRLTVV.

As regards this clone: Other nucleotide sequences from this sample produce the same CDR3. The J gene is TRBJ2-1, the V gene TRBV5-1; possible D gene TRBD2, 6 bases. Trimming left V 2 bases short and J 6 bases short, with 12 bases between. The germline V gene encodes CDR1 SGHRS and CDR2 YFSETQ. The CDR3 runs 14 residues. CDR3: CASSLGRGGNEQFF. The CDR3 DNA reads TGCGCCAGCAGCTTAGGACGGGGAGGCAATGAGCAGTTCTTC.

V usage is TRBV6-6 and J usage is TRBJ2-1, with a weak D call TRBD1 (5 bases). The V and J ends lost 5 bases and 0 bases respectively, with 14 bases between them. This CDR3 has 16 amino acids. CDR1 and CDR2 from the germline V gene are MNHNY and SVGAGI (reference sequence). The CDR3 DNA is TGTGCCAGCAGTCTTAGACAGTCCAGCTCCTACAATGAGCAGTTCTTC. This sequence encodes CASSLRQSSSYNEQFF.

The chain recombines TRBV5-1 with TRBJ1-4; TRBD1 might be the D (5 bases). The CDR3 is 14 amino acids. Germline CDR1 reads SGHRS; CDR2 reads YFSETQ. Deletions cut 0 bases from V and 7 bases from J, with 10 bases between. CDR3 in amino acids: CASSLAGLSEKLFF. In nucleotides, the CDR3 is TGCGCCAGCAGCTTGGCAGGGTTAAGTGAAAAACTGTTTTTT. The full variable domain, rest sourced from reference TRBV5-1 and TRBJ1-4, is KAGVTQTPRYLIKTRGQQVTLSCSPISGHRSVSWYQQTPGQGLQFLFEYFSETQRNKGNFPGRFSGRQFSNSRSEMNVSTLELGDSALYLCASSLAGLSEKLFFGSGTQLSVL.

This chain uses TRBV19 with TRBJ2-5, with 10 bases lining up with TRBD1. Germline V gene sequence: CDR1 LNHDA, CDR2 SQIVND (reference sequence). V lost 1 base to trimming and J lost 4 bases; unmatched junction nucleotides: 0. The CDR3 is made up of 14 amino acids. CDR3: CASSIGDRGETQYF. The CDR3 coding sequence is TGTGCCAGTAGTATAGGGGACAGGGGAGAGACCCAGTACTTC.

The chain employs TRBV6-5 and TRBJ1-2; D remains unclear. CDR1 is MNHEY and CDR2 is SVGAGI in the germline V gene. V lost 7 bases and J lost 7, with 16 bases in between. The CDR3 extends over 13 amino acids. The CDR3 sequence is CASTLSAGSGYTF. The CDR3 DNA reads TGTGCCAGCACCCTCTCAGCGGGTAGTGGCTACACCTTC.

The CDR3, as DNA: TGCAGCGCCGGGGATCACACTGAAGCTTTCTTT. Translating it yields CSAGDHTEAFF. V is TRBV29-1 and J is TRBJ1-1; D is unclear. The CDR3 extends over 11 amino acids. With 7 bases removed from V and 3 bases from J, the gap between germline ends came to 9 bases. Germline V gene sequence: CDR1 SQVTM, CDR2 ANQGSEA.

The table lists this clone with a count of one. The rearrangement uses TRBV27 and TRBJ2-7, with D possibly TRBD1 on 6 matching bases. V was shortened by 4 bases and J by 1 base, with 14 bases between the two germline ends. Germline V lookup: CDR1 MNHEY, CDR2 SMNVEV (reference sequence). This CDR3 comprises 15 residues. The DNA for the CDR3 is TGTGCCAGCAGTTCCATGGGGGCGGGTTCCTACGAGCAGTACTTC. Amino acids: CASSSMGAGSYEQYF.

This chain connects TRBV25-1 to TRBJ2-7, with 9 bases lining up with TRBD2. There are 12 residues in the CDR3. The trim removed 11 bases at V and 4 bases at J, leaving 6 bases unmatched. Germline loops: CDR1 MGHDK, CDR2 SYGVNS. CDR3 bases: TGTGCCGCGGCTAGCGGGGCATACGAGCAGTACTTC. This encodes CAAASGAYEQYF.

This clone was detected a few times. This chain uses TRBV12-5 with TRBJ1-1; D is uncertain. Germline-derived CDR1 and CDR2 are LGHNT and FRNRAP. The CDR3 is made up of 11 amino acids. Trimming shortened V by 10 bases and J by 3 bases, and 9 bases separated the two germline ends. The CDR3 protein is CATQLDTEAFF. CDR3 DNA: TGTGCTACCCAACTGGACACTGAAGCTTTCTTT.

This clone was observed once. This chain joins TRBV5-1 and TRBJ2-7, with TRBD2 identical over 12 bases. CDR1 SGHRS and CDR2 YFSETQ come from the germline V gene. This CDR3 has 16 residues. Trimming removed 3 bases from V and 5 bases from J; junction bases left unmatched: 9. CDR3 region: CASSSWTSGARNEQYF. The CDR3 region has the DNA TGCGCCAGCAGCTCTTGGACTAGCGGGGCCAGGAACGAGCAGTACTTC. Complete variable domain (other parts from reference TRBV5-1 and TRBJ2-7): KAGVTQTPRYLIKTRGQQVTLSCSPISGHRSVSWYQQTPGQGLQFLFEYFSETQRNKGNFPGRFSGRQFSNSRSEMNVSTLELGDSALYLCASSSWTSGARNEQYFGPGTRLTVT.

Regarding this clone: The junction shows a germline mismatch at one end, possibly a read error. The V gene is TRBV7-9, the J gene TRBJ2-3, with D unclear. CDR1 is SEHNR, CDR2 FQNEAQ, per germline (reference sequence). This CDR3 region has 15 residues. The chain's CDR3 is CSSSLTLPREHTQYF. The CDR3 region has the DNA TGTTCCAGCAGCCTGACTCTCCCGCGAGAACATACGCAGTATTTT.

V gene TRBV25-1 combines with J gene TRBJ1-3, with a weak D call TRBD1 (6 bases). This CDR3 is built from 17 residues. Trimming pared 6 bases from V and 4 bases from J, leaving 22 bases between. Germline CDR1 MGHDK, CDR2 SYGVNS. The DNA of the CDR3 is TGTGCCAGCAGCTACCCTTGGGGGGGGCGGGAAGGAAACACCATATATTTT. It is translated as CASSYPWGGREGNTIYF.